The sequence of this TCR beta chain was determined in a study of cytomegalovirus exposure and HLA in healthy donors. Overall study: The platform used for the roughly 130 validation repertoires matched that of the 500 to 850 first-cohort repertoires, a later analysis reported. The study, taken as a whole, reports: The authors enumerated 150 to 200 TCR beta chains as linked to cytomegalovirus. Most TCR sequences were seen very rarely across donors, but some public TCRs occurred in many.

Germline lookup yields CDR1 KGHSH and CDR2 LQKENI. Trimming cost V 3 bases and J 4 bases; bases outside gene matches: 3. The CDR3 is made up of 13 amino acids. Separate from the roughly 730-subject first cohort, the 120-subject validation cohort was the one that the donors belonged to. TCRdb's copy holds only in-frame clones and misses some; the assay was immunoSEQ multiplex PCR. The sample gives about 21,000 clones, about 97% of which show up once; roughly a tenth is in the top ten. This clone occurred once. The antigen remains unidentified. The clonotype comes from a young man in good health and CMV-seropositive. Specimen: PBMCs. The rearrangement joins TRBV18 to TRBJ2-7; 7 bases are shared with TRBD1. DNA of the CDR3: TGTGCCAGCTCACCGGGACAGCCTTACGAGCAGTACTTC. This sequence encodes CASSPGQPYEQYF.